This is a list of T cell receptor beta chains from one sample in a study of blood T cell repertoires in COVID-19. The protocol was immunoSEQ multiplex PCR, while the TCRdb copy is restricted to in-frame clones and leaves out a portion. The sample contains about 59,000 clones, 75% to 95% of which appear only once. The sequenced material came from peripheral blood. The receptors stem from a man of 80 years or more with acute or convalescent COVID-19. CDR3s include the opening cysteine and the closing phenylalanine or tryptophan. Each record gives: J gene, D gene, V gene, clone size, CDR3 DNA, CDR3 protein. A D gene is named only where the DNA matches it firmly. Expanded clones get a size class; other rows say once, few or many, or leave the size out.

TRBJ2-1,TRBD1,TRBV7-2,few,TGTGCCAGCAGCTTAGCGTCCGGGACAGGGGGATGGGGACGGGATGAGCAGTTCTTC,CASSLASGTGGWGRDEQFF
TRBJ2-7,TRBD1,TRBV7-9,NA,TGTGCCAGCAGCGTACCGGGGACAGCACGCGAGCAGTACTTC,CASSVPGTAREQYF
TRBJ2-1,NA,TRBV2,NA,TGTGCCAGCGCCAGAGACACTTACAATGAGCAGTTCTTC,CASARDTYNEQFF
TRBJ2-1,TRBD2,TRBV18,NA,TGTGCCAGCTCACCCTCGAGCGGGGGTGTTGAGCAGTTCTTC,CASSPSSGGVEQFF
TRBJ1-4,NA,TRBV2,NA,TGTGCCAGCAGTGAAGCAGGGGGAAGGGAAAAACTGTTTTTT,CASSEAGGREKLFF
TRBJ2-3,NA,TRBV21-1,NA,TGTGCCAGCAGCCTCAGACAGGGCCGAGGCACAGATACGCAGTATTTT,CASSLRQGRGTDTQYF
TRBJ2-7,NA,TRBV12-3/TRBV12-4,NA,TGTGCCAGCAGTTCGGACAGCCGCGAGCAGTACTTC,CASSSDSREQYF
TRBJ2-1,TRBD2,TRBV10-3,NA,TGTGCCATCAAGGATAGCGGGGGGCGTGGGGAGCAGTTCTTC,CAIKDSGGRGEQFF
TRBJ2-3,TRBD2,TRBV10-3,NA,TGTGCCATCGGAGGCCTAGCGGGGACGGCCAGGGAAACAGATACGCAGTATTTT,CAIGGLAGTARETDTQYF
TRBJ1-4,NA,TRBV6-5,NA,TGTGCCAGCAGTAAACAGAGAAATGAAAAACTGTTTTTT,CASSKQRNEKLFF
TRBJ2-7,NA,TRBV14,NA,TGTGCCAGCAGCCAAGGACTTCCGAGCTCCTACGAGCAGTACTTC,CASSQGLPSSYEQYF
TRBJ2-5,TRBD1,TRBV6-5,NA,TGTGCCAGCAGTTACCCGGGGACAGGACAAGAGACCCAGTACTTC,CASSYPGTGQETQYF
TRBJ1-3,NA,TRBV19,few,TGTGCCAGTAGGGCGGGGGTCTCTGGAAACACCATATATTTT,CASRAGVSGNTIYF
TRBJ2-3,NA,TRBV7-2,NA,TGTGCCAGCAGCTCCTCTCGGGGTAGCACAGATACGCAGTATTTT,CASSSSRGSTDTQYF
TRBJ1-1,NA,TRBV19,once,TGTGCCAGTAGCGCCGGGGTGGGCGGGATGAACACTGAAGCTTTCTTT,CASSAGVGGMNTEAFF
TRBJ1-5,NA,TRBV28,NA,TGTGCCAGCAGTCAGGGCGGGGGCAATCAGCCCCAGCATTTT,CASSQGGGNQPQHF
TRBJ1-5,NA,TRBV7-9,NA,TGTGCCAGCAGCCCACAGGGTAGCAATCAGCCCCAGCATTTT,CASSPQGSNQPQHF
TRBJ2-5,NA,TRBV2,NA,TGTGCCAGCACAGGGGTTGGGGAGACCCAGTACTTC,CASTGVGETQYF
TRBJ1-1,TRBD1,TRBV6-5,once,TGTGCCGTACGGACAGGTGCGAACACTGAAGCTTTCTTT,CAVRTGANTEAFF
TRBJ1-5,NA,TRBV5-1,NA,TGCGCCAGCAGCTTGGATCCGAGCAATCAGCCCCAGCATTTT,CASSLDPSNQPQHF
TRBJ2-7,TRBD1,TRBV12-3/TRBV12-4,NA,TGTGCCAGTAGGGGGACAGGGGGCAACGAGCAGTACTTC,CASRGTGGNEQYF
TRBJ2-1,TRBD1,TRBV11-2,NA,TGTGCCAGCAGCGAAAACAGGGGTTCCTACAATGAGCAGTTCTTC,CASSENRGSYNEQFF
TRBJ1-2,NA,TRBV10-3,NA,TGTGCCATCAACCTCGGGGCGGGGGGCTACACCTTC,CAINLGAGGYTF
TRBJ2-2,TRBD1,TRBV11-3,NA,TGTGCCAGCAGCCTAGGCCAGGGGGCGTCGGCCGGGGAGCTGTTTTTT,CASSLGQGASAGELFF
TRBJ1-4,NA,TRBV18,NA,TGTGCCAGCTCACCCTCTATGGGACGGACAGTTCGCAGTGAAAAACTGTTTTTT,CASSPSMGRTVRSEKLFF
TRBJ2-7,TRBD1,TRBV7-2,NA,TGTGCCAGCAGCTCGACGGGACAGGGATACGAGCAGTACTTC,CASSSTGQGYEQYF
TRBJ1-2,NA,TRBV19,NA,TGTGCCAGTAGTTTCGGAGCCGCCTATGGCTACACCTTC,CASSFGAAYGYTF
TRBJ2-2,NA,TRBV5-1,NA,TGCGCCAGCAGCTTGGGATCAGGGCCCGGGGAGCTGTTTTTT,CASSLGSGPGELFF
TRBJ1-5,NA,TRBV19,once,TGTGCCAGTAGTGATAGGGCAGGAGGACAGCCCCAGCATTTT,CASSDRAGGQPQHF
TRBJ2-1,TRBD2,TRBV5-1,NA,TGCGCCAGCTGGCAAGGCGGGGGGGCTGCTGAGCAGTTCTTC,CASWQGGGAAEQFF
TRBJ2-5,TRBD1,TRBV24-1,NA,TGTGCCACCAGTACAGGGGTCCAAGAGACCCAGTACTTC,CATSTGVQETQYF
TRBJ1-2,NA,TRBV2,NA,TGTGCCAGCAGTGATAGATATGGCTACACCTTC,CASSDRYGYTF
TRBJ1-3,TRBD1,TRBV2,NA,TGTGCCAGCTATAAGGGGGCATCTGGAAACACCATATATTTT,CASYKGASGNTIYF
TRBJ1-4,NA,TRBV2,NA,TGTGCCAGCAGTGAAGTCGGGGGGGGAAAACTGTTTTTT,CASSEVGGGKLFF
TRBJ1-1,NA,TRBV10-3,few,TGTGCCATCAGGCAAGAACCGAGAGGTGAAGCTTTCTTT,CAIRQEPRGEAFF
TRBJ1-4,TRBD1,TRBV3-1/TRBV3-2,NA,TGTGCCAGCAGCCTTGGACAGGTAGTAGGTGAAAAACTGTTTTTT,CASSLGQVVGEKLFF
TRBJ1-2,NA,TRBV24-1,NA,TGTGCCACCAGTGATTTTGGGCTGAACTATGGCTACACCTTC,CATSDFGLNYGYTF
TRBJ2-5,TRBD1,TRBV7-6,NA,TGTGCCAGCAGCTTAGGTGGACAGGGGGCTTTGGAGACCCAGTACTTC,CASSLGGQGALETQYF
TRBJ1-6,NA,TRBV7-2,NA,TGTGCCAGCAGCAAGGCGGGATCCTATAATTCACCCCTCCACTTT,CASSKAGSYNSPLHF
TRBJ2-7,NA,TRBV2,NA,TGTGCCAGCATGAGGGTGGCTAGCACTAGCTACGAGCAGTACTTC,CASMRVASTSYEQYF
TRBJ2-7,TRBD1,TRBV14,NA,TGTGCCAGCAGCCGCCCCGGGACAGGGAAACGAGAGCAGTACTTC,CASSRPGTGKREQYF
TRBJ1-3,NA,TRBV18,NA,TGTGCCAGCTCACCAGGAGGGGATGGAAACACCATATATTTT,CASSPGGDGNTIYF
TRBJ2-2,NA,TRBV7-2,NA,TGTGCCAGCAGCTTATGGGCGCGCGGGGAGCTGTTTTTT,CASSLWARGELFF
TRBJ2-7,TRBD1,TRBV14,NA,TGTGCCAGCAGCCGGGACAGCGTCTACGAGCAGTACTTC,CASSRDSVYEQYF
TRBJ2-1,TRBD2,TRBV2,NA,TGTGCCAGCACCGCTATGGGACTAGCGGCTTGGGGTGAGCAGTTCTTC,CASTAMGLAAWGEQFF
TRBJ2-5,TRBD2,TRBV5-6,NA,TGTGCCAGCAGCTTGTTGGGGGACTTAGCGGGGCGGGAGGAGACCCAGTACTTC,CASSLLGDLAGREETQYF
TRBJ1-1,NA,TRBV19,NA,TGTGCCAGTAGTACAGCGATGAACACTGAAGCTTTCTTT,CASSTAMNTEAFF
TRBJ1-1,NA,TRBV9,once,TGTGCCAGCAGCGTAGGATCTAGCGGTGAAGCTTTCTTT,CASSVGSSGEAFF
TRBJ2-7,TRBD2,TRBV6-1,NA,TGTGCCAGCAGTGAAGGCCTGGGACTAGCGGGGGCCTACGAGCAGTACTTC,CASSEGLGLAGAYEQYF
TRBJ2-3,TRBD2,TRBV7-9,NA,TGTGCCAGCAGCTACAGCGGGGGGGGCCAGCATACGCAGTATTTT,CASSYSGGGQHTQYF
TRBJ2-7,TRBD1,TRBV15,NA,TGTGCCACCAGCAGAGAAGAGGGGGCAGTTGGTCCCTACGAGCAGTACTTC,CATSREEGAVGPYEQYF
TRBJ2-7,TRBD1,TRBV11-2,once,TGTGCCAGCAGCCCCCAGGGGGCCGAGCAGTACTTC,CASSPQGAEQYF
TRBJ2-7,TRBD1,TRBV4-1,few,TGCGCCAGCAGCCAAGATGAGGGGACAGACTACGAGCAGTACTTC,CASSQDEGTDYEQYF
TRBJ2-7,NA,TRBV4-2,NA,TGTGCCAGCAGCCACTTAGAGGAGGCGAAGCAGTACTTC,CASSHLEEAKQYF